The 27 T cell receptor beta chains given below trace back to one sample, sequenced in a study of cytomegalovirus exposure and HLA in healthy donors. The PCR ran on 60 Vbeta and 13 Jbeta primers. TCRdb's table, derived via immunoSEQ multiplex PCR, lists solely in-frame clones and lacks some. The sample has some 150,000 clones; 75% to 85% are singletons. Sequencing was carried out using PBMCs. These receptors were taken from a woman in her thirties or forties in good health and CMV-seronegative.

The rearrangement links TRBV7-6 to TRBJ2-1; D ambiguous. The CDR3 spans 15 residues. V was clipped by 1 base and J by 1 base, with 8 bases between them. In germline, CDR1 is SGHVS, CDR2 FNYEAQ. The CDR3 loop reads CASSLGFGSYNEQFF. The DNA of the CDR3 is TGTGCCAGCAGCTTAGGTTTCGGGTCCTACAATGAGCAGTTCTTC.

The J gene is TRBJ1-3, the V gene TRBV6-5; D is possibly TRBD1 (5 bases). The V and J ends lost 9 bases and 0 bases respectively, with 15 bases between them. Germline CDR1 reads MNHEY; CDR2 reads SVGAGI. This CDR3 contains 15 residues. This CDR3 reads CASKRQLPSGNTIYF. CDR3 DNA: TGTGCCAGTAAGAGACAGCTCCCCTCTGGAAACACCATATATTTT.

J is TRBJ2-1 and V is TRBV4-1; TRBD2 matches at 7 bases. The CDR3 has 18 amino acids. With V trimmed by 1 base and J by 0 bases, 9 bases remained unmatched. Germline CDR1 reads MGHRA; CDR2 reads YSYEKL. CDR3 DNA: TGCGCCAGCAGCCAAGTGATAGGTCGCGGGAGCTCCTACAATGAGCAGTTCTTC. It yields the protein CASSQVIGRGSSYNEQFF.

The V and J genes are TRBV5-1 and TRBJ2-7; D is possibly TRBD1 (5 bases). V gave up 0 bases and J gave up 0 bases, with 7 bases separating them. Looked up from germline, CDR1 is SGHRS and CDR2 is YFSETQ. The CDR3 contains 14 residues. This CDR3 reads CASSLGTPSYEQYF. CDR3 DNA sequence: TGCGCCAGCAGCTTGGGGACACCCTCCTACGAGCAGTACTTC.

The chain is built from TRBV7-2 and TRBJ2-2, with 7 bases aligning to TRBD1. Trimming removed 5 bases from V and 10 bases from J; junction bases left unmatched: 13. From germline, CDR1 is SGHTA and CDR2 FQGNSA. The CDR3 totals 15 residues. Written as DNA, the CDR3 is TGTGCCAGCAGCCGACAGGGAGCCATTACTCCGGAGCTGTTTTTT. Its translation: CASSRQGAITPELFF.

CDR3 protein: CASSFTGFANYGYTF. The CDR3 bases are TGTGCCAGCAGCTTTACAGGGTTCGCTAACTATGGCTACACCTTC. The chain has TRBV5-8 and TRBJ1-2; maybe TRBD1 (6 bases). The CDR3 runs to 15 residues. The germline V gene encodes CDR1 SGHTS and CDR2 YDEGEE. The V and J ends lost 2 bases and 0 bases respectively, with 11 bases between them.

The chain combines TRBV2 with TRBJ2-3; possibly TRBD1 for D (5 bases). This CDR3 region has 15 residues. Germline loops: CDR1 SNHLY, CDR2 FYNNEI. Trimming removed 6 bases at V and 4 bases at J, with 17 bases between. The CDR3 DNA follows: TGTGCCAGCAGAAAAGAAGGTCAGGGCGCAGATACGCAGTATTTT. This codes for CASRKEGQGADTQYF.

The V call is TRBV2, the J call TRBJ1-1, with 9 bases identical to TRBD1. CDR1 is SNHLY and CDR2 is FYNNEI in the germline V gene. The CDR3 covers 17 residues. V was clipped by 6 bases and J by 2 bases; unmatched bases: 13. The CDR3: CASRVHPGGQGNTEAFF. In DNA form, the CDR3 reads TGTGCCAGCAGAGTACACCCGGGGGGACAGGGTAACACTGAAGCTTTCTTT.

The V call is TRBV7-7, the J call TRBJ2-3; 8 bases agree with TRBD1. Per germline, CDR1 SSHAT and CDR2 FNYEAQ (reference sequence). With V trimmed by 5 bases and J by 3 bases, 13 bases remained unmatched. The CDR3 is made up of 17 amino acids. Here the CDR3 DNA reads TGTGCCAGCAGCGCCTCGACAGGGGCCGAGGGAACAGATACGCAGTATTTT. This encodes CASSASTGAEGTDTQYF.

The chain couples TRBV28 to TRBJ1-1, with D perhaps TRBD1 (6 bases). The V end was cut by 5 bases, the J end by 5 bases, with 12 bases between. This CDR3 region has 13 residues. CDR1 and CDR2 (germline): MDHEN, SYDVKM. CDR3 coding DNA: TGTGCCAGCAGTGGCGGCAGGGGAACTGAAGCTTTCTTT. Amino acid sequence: CASSGGRGTEAFF. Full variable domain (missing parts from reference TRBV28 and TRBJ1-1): DVKVTQSSRYLVKRTGEKVFLECVQDMDHENMFWYRQDPGLGLRLIYFSYDVKMKEKGDIPEGYSVSREKKERFSLILESASTNQTSMYLCASSGGRGTEAFFGQGTRLTVV.

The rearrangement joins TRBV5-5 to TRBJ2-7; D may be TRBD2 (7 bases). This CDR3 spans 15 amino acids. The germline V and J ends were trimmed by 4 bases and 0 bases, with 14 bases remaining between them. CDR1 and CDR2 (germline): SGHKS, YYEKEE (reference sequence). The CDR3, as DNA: TGTGCCAGCAGCGCGGAGGGGGGGAACTCCTACGAGCAGTACTTC. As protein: CASSAEGGNSYEQYF.

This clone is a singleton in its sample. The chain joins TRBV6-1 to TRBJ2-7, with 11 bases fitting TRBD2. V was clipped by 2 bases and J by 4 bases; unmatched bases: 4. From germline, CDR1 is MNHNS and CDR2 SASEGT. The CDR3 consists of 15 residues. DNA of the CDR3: TGTGCCAGCAGTGAACCGGGACTAGCGGCTTACGAGCAGTACTTC. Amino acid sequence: CASSEPGLAAYEQYF.

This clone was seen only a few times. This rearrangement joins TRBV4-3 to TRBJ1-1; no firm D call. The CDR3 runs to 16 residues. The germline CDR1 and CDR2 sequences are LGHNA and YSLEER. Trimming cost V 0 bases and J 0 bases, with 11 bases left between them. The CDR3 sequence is CASSQDRPGLNTEAFF. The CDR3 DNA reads TGCGCCAGCAGCCAAGATCGGCCAGGTCTGAACACTGAAGCTTTCTTT.

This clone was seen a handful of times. The CDR3 protein is CASSLRRVGANVLTF. The CDR3 DNA is TGCGCCAGCAGCTTACGGAGGGTTGGGGCCAACGTCCTGACTTTC. This chain connects TRBV5-1 to TRBJ2-6, with a weak D call TRBD2 (6 bases). V dropped 2 bases and J dropped 3 bases, with 9 bases sitting between them. The germline V gene encodes CDR1 SGHRS and CDR2 YFSETQ. There are 15 residues in the CDR3.

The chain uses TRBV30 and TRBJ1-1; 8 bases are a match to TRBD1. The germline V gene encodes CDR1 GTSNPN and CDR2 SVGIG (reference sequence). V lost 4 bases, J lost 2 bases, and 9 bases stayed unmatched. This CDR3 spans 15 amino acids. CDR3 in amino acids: CAWTHRDRGNTEAFF. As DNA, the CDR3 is TGTGCCTGGACCCACCGAGACAGGGGTAACACTGAAGCTTTCTTT.

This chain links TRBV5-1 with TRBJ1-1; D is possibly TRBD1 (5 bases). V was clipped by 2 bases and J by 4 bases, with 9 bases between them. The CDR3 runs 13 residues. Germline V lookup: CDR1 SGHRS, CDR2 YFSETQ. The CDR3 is CASSLGTSTEAFF. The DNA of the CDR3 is TGCGCCAGCAGCTTAGGGACTAGCACTGAAGCTTTCTTT.

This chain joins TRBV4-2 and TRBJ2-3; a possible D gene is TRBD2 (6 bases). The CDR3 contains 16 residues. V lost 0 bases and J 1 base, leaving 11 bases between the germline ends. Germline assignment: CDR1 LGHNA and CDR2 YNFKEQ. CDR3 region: CASSQEGLLGTDTQYF. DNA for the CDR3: TGTGCCAGCAGCCAAGAGGGACTCCTCGGCACAGATACGCAGTATTTT.

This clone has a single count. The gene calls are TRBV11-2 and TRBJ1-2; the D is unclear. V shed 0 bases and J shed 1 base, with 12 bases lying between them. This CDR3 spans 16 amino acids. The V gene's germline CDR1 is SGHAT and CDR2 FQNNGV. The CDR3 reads CASSLEEGPLNYGYTF. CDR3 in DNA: TGTGCCAGCAGCTTAGAAGAGGGCCCGCTTAACTATGGCTACACCTTC.

Here the CDR3 DNA reads TGTGCCAGCAGCTTGGGGGGGACAGGGGGCCAAGAGACCCAGTACTTC. Translating gives CASSLGGTGGQETQYF. The V and J genes are TRBV5-5 and TRBJ2-5; 11 nucleotides align to TRBD1. The V gene end was trimmed by 0 bases and the J gene end by 1 base; junction bases not matched to a gene: 2. This CDR3 contains 16 residues. In germline, CDR1 is SGHKS, CDR2 YYEKEE (reference sequence).

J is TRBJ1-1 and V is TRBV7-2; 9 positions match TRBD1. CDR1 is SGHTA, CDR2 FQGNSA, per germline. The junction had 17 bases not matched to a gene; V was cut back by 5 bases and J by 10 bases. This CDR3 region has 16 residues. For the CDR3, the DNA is TGTGCCAGCAGCCCGTCCGGGACAGGGCGCCAATTTGGAGCTTTCTTT. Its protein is CASSPSGTGRQFGAFF.

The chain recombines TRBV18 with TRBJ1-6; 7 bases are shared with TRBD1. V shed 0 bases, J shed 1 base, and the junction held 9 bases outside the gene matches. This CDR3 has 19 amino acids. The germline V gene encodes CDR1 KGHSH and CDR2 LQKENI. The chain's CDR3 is CASSPPEVGTDSYNSPLHF. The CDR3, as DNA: TGTGCCAGCTCACCACCGGAGGTTGGGACAGATTCCTATAATTCACCCCTCCACTTT.

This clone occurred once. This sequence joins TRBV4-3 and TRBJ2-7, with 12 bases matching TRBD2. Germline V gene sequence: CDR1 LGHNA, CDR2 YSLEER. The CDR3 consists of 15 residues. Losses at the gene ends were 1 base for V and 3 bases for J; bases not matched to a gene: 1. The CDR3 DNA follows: TGCGCCAGCAGCCAAGCGGGACTAGCGGGCTACGAGCAGTACTTC. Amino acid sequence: CASSQAGLAGYEQYF.

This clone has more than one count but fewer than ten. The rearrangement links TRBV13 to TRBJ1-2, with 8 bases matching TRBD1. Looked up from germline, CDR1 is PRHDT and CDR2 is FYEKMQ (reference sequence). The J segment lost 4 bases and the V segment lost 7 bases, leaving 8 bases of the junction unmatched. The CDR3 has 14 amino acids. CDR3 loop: CASTQQGGIYGYTF. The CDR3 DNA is TGTGCCAGCACGCAACAGGGGGGGATCTATGGCTACACCTTC.

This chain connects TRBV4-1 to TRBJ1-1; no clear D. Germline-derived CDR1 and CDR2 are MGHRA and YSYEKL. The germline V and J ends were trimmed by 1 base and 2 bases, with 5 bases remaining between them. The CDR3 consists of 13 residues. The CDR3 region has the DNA TGCGCCAGCAGCCAAGTGGCAAACACTGAAGCTTTCTTT. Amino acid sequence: CASSQVANTEAFF.

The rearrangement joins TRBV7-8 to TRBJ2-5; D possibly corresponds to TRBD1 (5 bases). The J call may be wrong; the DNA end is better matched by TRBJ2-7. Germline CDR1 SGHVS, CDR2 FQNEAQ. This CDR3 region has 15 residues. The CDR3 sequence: CASSLADIPGSEQYF. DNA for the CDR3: TGTGCCAGCAGCTTAGCGGACATTCCAGGGTCCGAGCAGTACTTC.

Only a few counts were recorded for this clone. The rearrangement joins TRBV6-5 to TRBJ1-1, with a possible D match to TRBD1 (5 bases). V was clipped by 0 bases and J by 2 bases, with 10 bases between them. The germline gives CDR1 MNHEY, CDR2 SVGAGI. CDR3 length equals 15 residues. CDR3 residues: CASSYSWQGNTEAFF. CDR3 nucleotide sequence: TGTGCCAGCAGTTACTCTTGGCAGGGAAACACTGAAGCTTTCTTT.

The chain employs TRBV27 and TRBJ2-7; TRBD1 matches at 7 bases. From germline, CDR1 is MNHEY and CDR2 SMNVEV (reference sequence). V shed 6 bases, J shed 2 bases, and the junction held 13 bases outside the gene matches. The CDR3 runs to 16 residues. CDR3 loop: CASSREGRQGTYEQYF. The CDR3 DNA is TGTGCCAGCAGCAGAGAAGGTCGACAGGGCACCTACGAGCAGTACTTC.